These 4 T cell receptor beta chains were sequenced from one sample in a study of T cell repertoires in cytomegalovirus infection. Using its own MiXCR run on the reads, TCRdb lists one record per CDR3 protein. The sample lists 350,000 to 550,000 distinct CDR3 sequences, approximately 31% occurring once. Material for sequencing was PBMCs. All receptors derive from a human donor in good health (CMV status not recorded). Some clones in this sample may be carry-over from other donors' samples.

This clonotype was seen only a few times. The genes are TRBV19 and TRBJ2-1; maybe TRBD2 (5 bases). Per the germline V gene, CDR1 is LNHDA and CDR2 is SQIVND (reference sequence). The CDR3 has 13 amino acids. V lost 5 bases to trimming and J lost 10 bases, with 15 bases between them. The CDR3 region is CASSWTPGQEQFF. CDR3 coding DNA: TGTGCCAGTAGTTGGACTCCAGGCCAAGAGCAGTTCTTC.

Only one count was recorded for this clonotype. The rearrangement links TRBV9 to TRBJ2-3; D may be TRBD2 (6 bases). With 1 base removed from V and 5 bases from J, the gap between germline ends came to 14 bases. CDR1 and CDR2 (germline): SGDLS, YYNGEE. There are 15 residues in the CDR3. CDR3 nucleotide sequence: TGTGCCAGCAGCGTAAGTTACGGGCGGGGAGATACGCAGTATTTT. This encodes CASSVSYGRGDTQYF.

This clonotype was found a few times. This chain joins TRBV2 and TRBJ2-1; D might be TRBD1 or TRBD2, each matching 5 bases. With 0 bases removed from V and 12 bases from J, the gap between germline ends came to 15 bases. The germline V gene encodes CDR1 SNHLY and CDR2 FYNNEI. The CDR3 is 14 amino acids. CDR3 sequence reads: CASSEARGQGRQFF. Here the CDR3 DNA reads TGTGCCAGCAGTGAAGCGAGAGGGCAGGGTCGGCAGTTCTTC.

Notes on this clonotype: A much bigger clone sits one base away, suggesting this may be a read error. It is likely a read error, because the conserved phenylalanine at the end of the CDR3 is missing. This chain connects TRBV7-3 to TRBJ2-1; no clear D. Trimming shortened V by 2 bases and J by 8 bases, and 13 bases separated the two germline ends. This CDR3 is 14 amino acids long. Germline V CDR1 and CDR2: SGHTA, FQGTGA. In DNA, the CDR3 is TGTGCCAGCAGCTTATTGACCACTACCGATGAGCAGTTCTTA. Protein sequence: CASSLLTTTDEQFL.